This TCR beta chain originates from a study of CXCR3-negative and CXCR3-positive naive CD8 T cells. Study in general: There were 110 million to 150 million TRB reads altogether, and each library had about 1.5 +/- 0.3 million of them.

Worth noting for this clonotype: Its antigen is as yet unknown.

Per the germline V gene, CDR1 is SGHNT and CDR2 is YYREEE (reference sequence). The length of the CDR3 is 19 residues. Via 5' RACE with UMI labels, TRB cDNA libraries were prepared. From the 5' RACE reads, TCRdb lists one entry per CDR3 protein and no DNA. This sample's clone table lists about 98,000 distinct CDR3 sequences. Study-wide results and caveats: Memory, not naive, CXCR3-negative and CXCR3-positive cells differed in TRBV-TRBJ usage. CXCR3-positive naive cells had more hydrophobic TRB CDR3s than CXCR3-negative naive cells.

The chain couples TRBV5-4 to TRBJ2-2; without DNA, the TCRdb call of TRBD2 cannot be checked. The sample taken for sequencing was naive CXCR3+ CD8+ T cells from blood. The subset: CD45RO-CCR7+CD27+CD95- naive CD8+ T cells expressing CXCR3 (TNR3+). This sequence was found in a human donor in good health. Some clones in this sample may be carry-over from other donors' samples. The CDR3 reads CASRGTSGGRAVDTGELFF.